This is a list of T cell receptor beta chains from one sample in a study of beta chain features in type 1 diabetes. Sequencing was performed with immunoSEQ multiplex PCR; in TCRdb, only in-frame clones are kept and a portion is missing. The table lists hundreds of thousands of clones, approximately 28% of them singletons. Sequences were obtained from naive CD4+ T cells from blood. The receptor set was obtained from a man aged 18 to 30 in good health. Both conserved end residues are part of each CDR3. A D gene is named only where the DNA matches it firmly. Clone sizes are given selectively: once, few, many, or a class where the clone is expanded.

TRBV29-1	-	11	-	TRBJ1-1	CSAVLAGEAFF	TGCAGCGCTGTGCTAGCGGGTGAAGCTTTCTTT
TRBV30	few	14	TRBD1	TRBJ2-1	CACPTGGSYNEQFF	TGTGCCTGCCCTACAGGGGGATCTTACAATGAGCAGTTCTTC
TRBV19	-	14	-	TRBJ2-7	CASSLGSRGTEQYF	TGTGCCAGTAGTTTGGGATCCAGGGGCACCGAGCAGTACTTC
TRBV7-9	-	15	TRBD2	TRBJ2-7	CASTRRIAGVGEQYF	TGTGCCAGCACGCGCCGGATAGCGGGAGTAGGCGAGCAGTACTTC
TRBV30	once	15	-	TRBJ1-2	CAWSVRRTANYGYTF	TGTGCCTGGAGTGTACGGCGGACAGCTAACTATGGCTACACCTTC
TRBV14	few	13	-	TRBJ2-5	CASSQQGVETQYF	TGTGCCAGCAGCCAACAGGGCGTAGAGACCCAGTACTTC
TRBV18	-	13	-	TRBJ2-5	CASSGDTQETQYF	TGTGCCAGCTCAGGGGACACCCAAGAGACCCAGTACTTC
TRBV6-5	few	15	-	TRBJ2-3	CASSSPTGTTDTQYF	TGTGCCAGCAGTTCACCGACAGGTACCACAGATACGCAGTATTTT
TRBV28	-	14	-	TRBJ2-6	CASSSYSGANVLTF	TGTGCCAGCAGTTCGTACTCTGGGGCCAACGTCCTGACTTTC
TRBV30	few	15	TRBD2	TRBJ2-7	CAWSPAGGRTYEQYF	TGTGCCTGGAGCCCAGCGGGGGGGCGTACCTACGAGCAGTACTTC
TRBV30	-	14	TRBD1	TRBJ2-5	CAWSLDRGKETQYF	TGTGCCTGGAGCTTGGACAGGGGAAAAGAGACCCAGTACTTC
TRBV27	-	19	TRBD2	TRBJ2-3	CASSLTRTSGIGSTDTQYF	TGTGCCAGCAGTTTAACCCGGACTAGCGGGATCGGTAGCACAGATACGCAGTATTTT
TRBV2	once	13	TRBD1	TRBJ2-5	CASSADRVETQYF	TGTGCCAGCAGTGCGGACAGGGTAGAGACCCAGTACTTC
TRBV15	-	15	-	TRBJ2-5	CATSRGNRVGETQYF	TGTGCCACCAGCAGAGGGAACAGGGTGGGTGAGACCCAGTACTTC
TRBV4-2	-	16	TRBD1	TRBJ2-2	CASSPAGTANTGELFF	TGTGCCAGCAGCCCTGCCGGGACAGCAAACACCGGGGAGCTGTTTTTT
TRBV5-1	-	14	-	TRBJ2-1	CASSLDREDNEQFF	TGCGCCAGCAGCTTGGATCGGGAAGACAATGAGCAGTTCTTC
TRBV29-1	few	15	-	TRBJ2-5	CSAHPIGQNQETQYF	TGCAGCGCCCACCCTATCGGACAGAACCAAGAGACCCAGTACTTC
TRBV4-2	few	14	-	TRBJ2-3	CASSRTQGTDTQYF	TGTGCCAGCAGCCGCACGCAAGGGACAGATACGCAGTATTTT
TRBV7-2	-	13	-	TRBJ1-1	CASSSQGDTEAFF	TGTGCCAGCAGCTCTCAGGGAGATACTGAAGCTTTCTTT
TRBV10-3	-	16	TRBD2	TRBJ2-2	CAISRPTGTSIGELFF	TGTGCCATCAGCAGACCCACCGGGACTAGCATCGGGGAGCTGTTTTTT